One TCR beta chain is described in this entry. The identical CDR3 is also encoded by other nucleotide sequences in the sample. As originally analysed: Using reference gene primer amplification, nucleated cell counts were estimated. Only in-frame clones appear in the TCRdb table, and some are missing; sequencing was by immunoSEQ multiplex PCR. The DNA was the basis for D and trimming; V, J and clone size are from that table. The table has some 150,000 clones, about 80% seen once. These data come from a study of blood T cell repertoires in COVID-19. About the study: From the United States, Italy and Spain came samples of acute and convalescent COVID-19. T cells, B-cell-depleted T cells, or PBMCs supplied cDNA or gDNA.

V shed 5 bases and J 6 bases; nucleotides not matched to a gene: 7. The germline V gene encodes CDR1 MNHEY and CDR2 SMNVEV (reference sequence). The CDR3 contains 14 residues. Sequenced: peripheral blood. This clonotype was sampled from a human donor in a cohort sampled during active COVID-19. The V and J genes are TRBV27 and TRBJ2-7; 10 nucleotides agree with TRBD1. The CDR3 nucleotides are TGTGCCAGCAGTCCCCGGGACAGGGGCCTCGAGCAGTACTTC. Translation: CASSPRDRGLEQYF.